The T cell receptor (beta chain) under discussion was sequenced for a study of T cell changes during pregnancy in multiple sclerosis (dated by TCRdb to between 2017 and 2020). Regarding the complete study: Changes in the T cell repertoire over the course of pregnancy were examined in this study in women with multiple sclerosis.

This clone was seen more than once but under ten times. Its target antigen remains unknown. Base-call qualities are not available, and no considerably larger clone is one nucleotide away. To prepare the library, the immunoSEQ multiplex PCR assay was applied. Sourced from immuneACCESS, this table was stored by TCRdb with only in-frame sequences that have V and J called. A share of the clones is absent; for the studies checked, an unresolved V gene accounts for under half, and the remainder has no known explanation. Recorded for this sample are some 77,000 clones; over 85% of them occurred a single time. The ten largest clones represent approximately 2% of the sample. CDR1 SGHTA and CDR2 FQGNSA are derived from the germline V gene. Measured from the cysteine to the phenylalanine, the CDR3 is 13 residues long. The DNA shown is the 39-base CDR3, in frame from base 1. V and J lose 2 bases and 4 bases, and a span of 8 bases separates them.

The sequence is built from TRBV7-2 and TRBJ1-2; a tentative D call is TRBD1 (6 bases match). Sequencing used peripheral blood, obtained in the second trimester of pregnancy. The clonotype comes from a female donor in good health, enrolled as a control in a pregnancy study. The nucleotide sequence is TGTGCCAGCAGCTTAAACAGGGCCTATGGCTACACCTTC. Its protein reads: CASSLNRAYGYTF.